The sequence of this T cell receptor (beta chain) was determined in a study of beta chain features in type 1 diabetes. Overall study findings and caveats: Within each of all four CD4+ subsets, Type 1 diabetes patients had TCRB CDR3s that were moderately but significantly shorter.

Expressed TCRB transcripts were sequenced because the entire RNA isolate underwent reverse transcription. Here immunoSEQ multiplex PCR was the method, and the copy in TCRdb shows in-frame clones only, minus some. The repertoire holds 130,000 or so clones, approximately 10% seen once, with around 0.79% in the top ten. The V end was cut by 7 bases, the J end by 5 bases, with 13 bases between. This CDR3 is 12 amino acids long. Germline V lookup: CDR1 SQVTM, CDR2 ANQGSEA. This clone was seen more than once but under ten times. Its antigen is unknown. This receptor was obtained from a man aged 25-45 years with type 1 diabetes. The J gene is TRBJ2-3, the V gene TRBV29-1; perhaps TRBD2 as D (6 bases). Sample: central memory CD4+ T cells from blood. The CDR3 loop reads CSGGEGRDTQYF. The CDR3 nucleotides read TGCAGCGGGGGGGAAGGGAGAGATACGCAGTATTTT.